These 6 T cell receptor beta chains were all obtained from the same sample, sequenced in a study of T-cell memory formation after mild COVID-19. A single record per CDR3 protein comes from TCRdb applying MiXCR to the 5' RACE reads. The data hold 450,000 to 650,000 distinct CDR3 sequences, with roughly 18% observed a single time. Sample: PBMCs or a T cell subset sorted from them (not recorded which). The origin of the receptors is an adult woman who had mild COVID-19 (a few samples of this study predate the infection). Cell type and time point are not known.

The chain is built from TRBV7-9 and TRBJ2-7; 12 bases match TRBD2. Germline V gene data show CDR1 as SEHNR and CDR2 as FQNEAQ (reference sequence). V shed 4 bases, J shed 5 bases, and the junction held 6 bases outside the gene matches. The CDR3 is 15 amino acids. The CDR3 bases are TGTGCCAGCAGCTCGACTAGCGGGAGTCTCAACGAGCAGTACTTC. It encodes CASSSTSGSLNEQYF.

This clonotype was detected a few times. The chain uses TRBV7-9 and TRBJ2-5; 10 nucleotides agree with TRBD2. J was trimmed by 3 bases and V by 3 bases; bases with no gene match: 4. The CDR3 is made up of 15 amino acids. The V gene's germline CDR1 is SEHNR and CDR2 FQNEAQ (reference sequence). CDR3 DNA: TGTGCCAGCAGCTTGCGACTAGCGGGCGAAGAGACCCAGTACTTC. Translating gives CASSLRLAGEETQYF. The variable domain in full, with the rest retrieved from reference TRBV7-9 and TRBJ2-5, is DTGVSQNPRHKITKRGQNVTFRCDPISEHNRLYWYRQTLGQGPEFLTYFQNEAQLEKSRLLSDRFSAERPKGSFSTLEIQRTEQGDSAMYLCASSLRLAGEETQYFGPGTRLLVL.

V is TRBV7-8 and J is TRBJ1-6, with 7 bases fitting TRBD1. The CDR3 is 16 amino acids. CDR1 and CDR2 from the germline V gene are SGHVS and FQNEAQ. Unmatched junction bases numbered 12, after V lost 4 bases and J lost 9 bases. The CDR3 DNA reads TGTGCCAGCAGCTCCCGGGACAGTCGGATGAGTTCACCCCTCCACTTT. Translating it yields CASSSRDSRMSSPLHF.

The J gene is TRBJ2-3, the V gene TRBV29-1; 7 bases agree with TRBD1. The trim removed 8 bases at V and 1 base at J, leaving 9 bases unmatched. From germline, CDR1 is SQVTM and CDR2 ANQGSEA. The CDR3 is 14 amino acids. CDR3 nucleotide sequence: TGCAGCTTAAGGGGGCGAGGCCGCACAGATACGCAGTATTTT. Amino acids: CSLRGRGRTDTQYF.

V is TRBV4-3 and J is TRBJ2-1, with 8 bases identical to TRBD2. CDR1 is LGHNA and CDR2 is YSLEER in the germline V gene. V was pared by 1 base and J by 8 bases, with 4 bases of the junction left unmatched. The CDR3 contains 14 residues. In DNA form, the CDR3 reads TGCGCCAGCAGCCAAGTTAGCGGGAACTATGAGCAGTTCTTC. Encoded protein: CASSQVSGNYEQFF.

The gene calls are TRBV6-6 and TRBJ1-2; TRBD1 matches 8 bases. The CDR3 is 18 amino acids. The V and J ends lost 7 bases and 0 bases, in that order; junction bases with no gene match: 16. Looked up from germline, CDR1 is MNHNY and CDR2 is SVGAGI (reference sequence). In nucleotides, the CDR3 is TGTGCCAGCACCCACCGACCGGGACAGGCGAATACTAACTATGGCTACACCTTC. Translated, it gives CASTHRPGQANTNYGYTF.